Listed below are T cell receptor beta chains from one sample, sequenced in a study of T cells after yellow fever vaccination. TCRdb re-derived calls from the 5' RACE reads in MiXCR, one entry per CDR3 protein. The sample holds 300,000 to 400,000 distinct CDR3 sequences, 3.5% to 4.5% seen once. The specimen comprised PBMCs, sampled 5 days after the yellow fever booster vaccination. The receptors originated from a man aged 18 to 29 who received the YFV17D yellow fever vaccine. CDR3s include the opening cysteine and the closing phenylalanine or tryptophan.

j_call: TRBJ2-6; v_call: TRBV20-1; cdr3_aa: CSARDRGAAGANVLTF
j_call: TRBJ1-1; v_call: TRBV7-2; cdr3_aa: CASSSPTGMGIRGAFF
j_call: TRBJ2-2; v_call: TRBV7-2; cdr3_aa: CASSQTPGLGRVGELFF
j_call: TRBJ2-1; v_call: TRBV7-9; cdr3_aa: CASSSRLAGGRTSSYNEQFF
j_call: TRBJ2-2; v_call: TRBV6-5; cdr3_aa: CASSYGRGGELFF
j_call: TRBJ1-4; v_call: TRBV7-9; cdr3_aa: CASRPTGRGEKLFF
j_call: TRBJ1-1; v_call: TRBV21-1; cdr3_aa: CASSKVRHPINTEAFF
j_call: TRBJ1-1; v_call: TRBV4-3; cdr3_aa: CASSQDGRRGTEAFF
j_call: TRBJ2-7; v_call: TRBV29-1; cdr3_aa: CSVESGRAHEQYF
j_call: TRBJ2-3; v_call: TRBV7-2; cdr3_aa: CASSFDSGLDTQYF
j_call: TRBJ1-6; v_call: TRBV14; cdr3_aa: CASSPGSSPLHF
j_call: TRBJ2-3; v_call: TRBV24-1; cdr3_aa: CATSDPSGLAGRSTDTQYF
j_call: TRBJ1-1; v_call: TRBV20-1; cdr3_aa: CSASRTGTEAFF
j_call: TRBJ2-1; v_call: TRBV12-3/TRBV12-4; cdr3_aa: CASSWGLGEQFF
j_call: TRBJ2-1; v_call: TRBV11-2; cdr3_aa: CASSLGQGGRFDNEQFF
j_call: TRBJ2-3; v_call: TRBV12-2; cdr3_aa: CASRLGQGRPDTQYF
j_call: TRBJ2-7; v_call: TRBV7-3; cdr3_aa: CASSLDGGYTYEQYF
j_call: TRBJ2-2; v_call: TRBV20-1; cdr3_aa: CSASKGPDTGELFF
j_call: TRBJ2-1; v_call: TRBV12-5; cdr3_aa: CASSRRAVLDEQFF